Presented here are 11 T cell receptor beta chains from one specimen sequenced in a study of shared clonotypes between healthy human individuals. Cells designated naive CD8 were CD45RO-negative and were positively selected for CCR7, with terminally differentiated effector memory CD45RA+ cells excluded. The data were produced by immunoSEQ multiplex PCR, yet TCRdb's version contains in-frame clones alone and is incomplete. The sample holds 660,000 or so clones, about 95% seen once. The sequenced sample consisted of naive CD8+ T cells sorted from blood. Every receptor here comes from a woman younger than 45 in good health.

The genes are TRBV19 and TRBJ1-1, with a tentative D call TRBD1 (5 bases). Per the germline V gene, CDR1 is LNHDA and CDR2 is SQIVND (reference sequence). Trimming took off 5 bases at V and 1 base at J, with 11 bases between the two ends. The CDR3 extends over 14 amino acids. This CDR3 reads CASSPTQGNTEAFF. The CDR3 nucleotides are TGTGCCAGTAGTCCGACTCAGGGGAACACTGAAGCTTTCTTT.

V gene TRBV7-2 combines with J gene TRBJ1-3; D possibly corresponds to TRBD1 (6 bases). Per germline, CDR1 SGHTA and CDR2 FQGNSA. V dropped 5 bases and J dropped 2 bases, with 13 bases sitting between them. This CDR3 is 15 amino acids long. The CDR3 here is CASSQTGYPGNTIYF. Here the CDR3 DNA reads TGTGCCAGCAGCCAGACAGGCTATCCTGGAAACACCATATATTTT.

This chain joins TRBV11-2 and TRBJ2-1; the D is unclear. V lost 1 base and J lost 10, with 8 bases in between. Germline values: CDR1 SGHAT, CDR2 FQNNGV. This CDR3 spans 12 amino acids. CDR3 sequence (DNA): TGTGCCAGCAGCTTAGCCCAGGAGGAGCAGTTCTTC. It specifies CASSLAQEEQFF.

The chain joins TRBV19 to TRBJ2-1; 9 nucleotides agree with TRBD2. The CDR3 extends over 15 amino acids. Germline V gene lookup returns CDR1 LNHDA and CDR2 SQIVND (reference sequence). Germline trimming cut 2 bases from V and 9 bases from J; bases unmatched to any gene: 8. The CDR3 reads CASSIPGLASGEQFF. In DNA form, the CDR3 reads TGTGCCAGTAGTATACCGGGACTAGCATCTGGTGAGCAGTTCTTC.

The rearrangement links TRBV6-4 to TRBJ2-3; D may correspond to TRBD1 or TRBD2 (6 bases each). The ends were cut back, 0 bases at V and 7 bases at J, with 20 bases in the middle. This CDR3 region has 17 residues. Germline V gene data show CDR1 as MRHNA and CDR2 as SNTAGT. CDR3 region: CASSDSTGAPAAYTQYF. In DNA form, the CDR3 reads TGTGCCAGCAGTGACTCGACGGGGGCCCCCGCCGCCTATACGCAGTATTTT.

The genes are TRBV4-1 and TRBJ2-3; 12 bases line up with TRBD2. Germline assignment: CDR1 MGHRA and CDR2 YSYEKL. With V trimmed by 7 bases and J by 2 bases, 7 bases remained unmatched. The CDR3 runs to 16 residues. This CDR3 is CASKTSGSANTDTQYF. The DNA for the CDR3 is TGCGCCAGCAAGACTAGCGGGAGTGCTAACACAGATACGCAGTATTTT.

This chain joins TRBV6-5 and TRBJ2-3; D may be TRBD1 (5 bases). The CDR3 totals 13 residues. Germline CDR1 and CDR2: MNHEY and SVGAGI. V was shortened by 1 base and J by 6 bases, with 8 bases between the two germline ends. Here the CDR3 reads CASSYFTGDTQYF. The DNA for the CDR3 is TGTGCCAGCAGTTACTTTACAGGTGATACGCAGTATTTT.

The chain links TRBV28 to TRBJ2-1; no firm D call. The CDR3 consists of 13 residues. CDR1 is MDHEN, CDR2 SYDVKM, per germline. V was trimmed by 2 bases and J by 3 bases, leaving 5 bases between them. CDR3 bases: TGTGCCAGCAGTTTAATTGGCTACAATGAGCAGTTCTTC. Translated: CASSLIGYNEQFF.

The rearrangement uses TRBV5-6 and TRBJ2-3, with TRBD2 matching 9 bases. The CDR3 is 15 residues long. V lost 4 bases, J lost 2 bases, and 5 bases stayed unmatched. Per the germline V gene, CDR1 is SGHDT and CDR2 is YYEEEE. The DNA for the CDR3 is TGTGCCAGCAGCATGGGACTAGCCCTCACAGATACGCAGTATTTT. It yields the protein CASSMGLALTDTQYF.

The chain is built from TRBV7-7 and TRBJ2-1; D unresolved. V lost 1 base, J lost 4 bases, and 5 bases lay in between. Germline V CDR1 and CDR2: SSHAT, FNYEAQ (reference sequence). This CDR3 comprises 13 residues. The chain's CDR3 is CASSLGRYNEQFF. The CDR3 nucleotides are TGTGCCAGCAGCTTAGGGAGATACAATGAGCAGTTCTTC.

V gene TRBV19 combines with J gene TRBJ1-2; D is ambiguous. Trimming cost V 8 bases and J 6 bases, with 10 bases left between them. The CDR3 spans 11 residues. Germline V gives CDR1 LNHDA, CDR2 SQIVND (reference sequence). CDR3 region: CASVQTDGYTF. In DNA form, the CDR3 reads TGTGCCAGTGTTCAGACGGATGGCTACACCTTC.